This TCR beta chain was retrieved from a study of control samples from healthy donors and cancer patients. Sequencing used immunoSEQ multiplex PCR; TCRdb keeps in-frame clones, though not all of them. This sample yields 350,000 to 450,000 clones, of which 80% to 95% are seen a single time; approximately 6.3% belongs to the top ten. The CDR3 contains 16 residues. Looked up from germline, CDR1 is LGHNA and CDR2 is YNFKEQ. V dropped 5 bases and J dropped 2 bases, with 18 bases sitting between them. Material for sequencing was PBMCs. The TCR sequence derives from a middle-aged man with head and neck cancer. The chain employs TRBV4-2 and TRBJ1-1, with D perhaps matching TRBD1 (5 bases). CDR3 loop: CASSNPVGAANTEAFF. CDR3 in DNA: TGTGCCAGCAGCAACCCGGTCGGGGCAGCCAACACTGAAGCTTTCTTT.